Listed here are 9 T cell receptor beta chains from one sample, sequenced in a study of T cells in localized non-small cell lung cancer. Sequencing was performed with immunoSEQ multiplex PCR; in TCRdb, only in-frame clones are kept and a portion is missing. The table lists 7,500 to 8,500 clones, around 56% of them singletons, with around 8.6% in the top ten. The sample was lymph node tissue, taken before any cancer treatment. All receptors come from a male donor aged 60 or over with stage I squamous cell lung carcinoma.

The gene calls are TRBV19 and TRBJ1-1; TRBD1 might be the D (5 bases). V lost 7 bases and J lost 0, with 15 bases in between. The CDR3 is made up of 15 amino acids. Germline loops: CDR1 LNHDA, CDR2 SQIVND (reference sequence). DNA of the CDR3: TGTGCCAGTACCTTTGGGGGAACCATGAACACTGAAGCTTTCTTT. Protein sequence: CASTFGGTMNTEAFF.

This chain links TRBV4-1 with TRBJ1-1, with 9 bases fitting TRBD1. The CDR3 extends over 16 amino acids. V was clipped by 4 bases and J by 1 base; unmatched bases: 7. Looked up from germline, CDR1 is MGHRA and CDR2 is YSYEKL. CDR3 sequence reads: CASSLTGGSRNTEAFF. DNA of the CDR3: TGCGCCAGCAGCCTGACAGGGGGATCTAGGAACACTGAAGCTTTCTTT.

The rearrangement uses TRBV19 and TRBJ1-4; D uncertain. The CDR3 is 14 amino acids. Trimming left V 6 bases short and J 0 bases short, with 8 bases between. Per germline, CDR1 LNHDA and CDR2 SQIVND (reference sequence). The CDR3 nucleotides are TGTGCCAGTAGCTTGTCTGCAACTAATGAAAAACTGTTTTTT. This encodes CASSLSATNEKLFF. The entire variable domain, with the rest obtained from reference TRBV19 and TRBJ1-4, is as follows: DGGITQSPKYLFRKEGQNVTLSCEQNLNHDAMYWYRQDPGQGLRLIYYSQIVNDFQKGDIAEGYSVSREKKESFPLTVTSAQKNPTAFYLCASSLSATNEKLFFGSGTQLSVL.

V usage is TRBV28 and J usage is TRBJ1-1; D may be TRBD1 (6 bases). The CDR3 loop spans 14 amino acids. Deletions cut 4 bases from V and 0 bases from J, with 9 bases between. CDR1 MDHEN and CDR2 SYDVKM come from the germline V gene. CDR3 amino acids: CASSSTGLNTEAFF. CDR3 DNA sequence: TGTGCCAGCAGTTCTACAGGGTTGAACACTGAAGCTTTCTTT.

The chain is built from TRBV19 and TRBJ2-7; D is perhaps TRBD1 or TRBD2 (5 bases each). Trimming pared 3 bases from V and 6 bases from J, leaving 12 bases between. Germline values: CDR1 LNHDA, CDR2 SQIVND (reference sequence). The CDR3 has 13 amino acids. CDR3: CASSIPGPGEQYF. The CDR3 nucleotides are TGTGCCAGTAGTATCCCGGGGCCGGGCGAGCAGTACTTC.

The CDR3 nucleotides read TGTGCCAGCTCACCCCAGACAGTAACCTACGAGCAGTACTTC. It specifies CASSPQTVTYEQYF. This sequence joins TRBV18 and TRBJ2-7, with D perhaps matching TRBD1 (5 bases). V was cut by 3 bases and J by 2 bases, with 11 bases left in between. There are 14 residues in the CDR3. Germline values: CDR1 KGHSH, CDR2 LQKENI.

This clone came up a few times. The gene calls are TRBV10-3 and TRBJ2-5; TRBD2 aligns across 7 bases. CDR3 length equals 14 residues. Germline V gene lookup returns CDR1 ENHRY and CDR2 SYGVKD. V lost 0 bases, J lost 5 bases, and 3 bases stayed unmatched. CDR3 nucleotide sequence: TGTGCCATCAGTGAGTCCGGGGGGAGGGAGACCCAGTACTTC. It codes for CAISESGGRETQYF.

CDR3 in amino acids: CASSLEGLAGEQYF. The CDR3 coding sequence is TGTGCCAGCAGCTTGGAAGGACTAGCGGGGGAGCAGTACTTC. This sequence joins TRBV11-3 and TRBJ2-7, with TRBD2 identical over 12 bases. Losses at the gene ends were 3 bases for V and 7 bases for J; bases not matched to a gene: 4. The germline V gene encodes CDR1 SGHNT and CDR2 YENEEA. This CDR3 comprises 14 residues.

V is TRBV30 and J is TRBJ2-1; weak D call: TRBD2 (5 bases). In germline, CDR1 is GTSNPN, CDR2 SVGIG (reference sequence). The CDR3 sequence is 15 residues long. The V end was cut by 8 bases, the J end by 5 bases, with 22 bases between. The CDR3, as DNA: TGTGCCGGCACCGGAGGAAACGCGAGGGACAATGAGCAGTTCTTC. It translates to CAGTGGNARDNEQFF.